This T cell receptor (beta chain) was observed in a study of blood T cell repertoires in COVID-19. Study-wide background: PBMCs, B-cell-depleted T cells, or T cells were the source of the cDNA or gDNA that made up the material.

Germline values: CDR1 LNHDA, CDR2 SQIVND (reference sequence). The CDR3 runs to 15 residues. J lost 0 bases, V lost 9 bases, and 6 bases had no gene match. Methods used by the authors: Estimates of nucleated cell counts were drawn from the amplification of reference gene primers. The table came from immunoSEQ multiplex PCR; TCRdb's copy has only in-frame clones and leaves some out. The V and J calls and clone size are taken from that table; D and trimming were inferred from the DNA. The data show roughly 46,000 clones, about 90% seen once. This clone was detected only once. The chain recombines TRBV19 with TRBJ1-1; 11 positions match TRBD1. The receptor's source is a human donor in a cohort sampled during active COVID-19. The sample comprised peripheral blood. CDR3 residues: CASQDRGLMNTEAFF. The CDR3 DNA is TGTGCCAGCCAGGACAGGGGGCTAATGAACACTGAAGCTTTCTTT.